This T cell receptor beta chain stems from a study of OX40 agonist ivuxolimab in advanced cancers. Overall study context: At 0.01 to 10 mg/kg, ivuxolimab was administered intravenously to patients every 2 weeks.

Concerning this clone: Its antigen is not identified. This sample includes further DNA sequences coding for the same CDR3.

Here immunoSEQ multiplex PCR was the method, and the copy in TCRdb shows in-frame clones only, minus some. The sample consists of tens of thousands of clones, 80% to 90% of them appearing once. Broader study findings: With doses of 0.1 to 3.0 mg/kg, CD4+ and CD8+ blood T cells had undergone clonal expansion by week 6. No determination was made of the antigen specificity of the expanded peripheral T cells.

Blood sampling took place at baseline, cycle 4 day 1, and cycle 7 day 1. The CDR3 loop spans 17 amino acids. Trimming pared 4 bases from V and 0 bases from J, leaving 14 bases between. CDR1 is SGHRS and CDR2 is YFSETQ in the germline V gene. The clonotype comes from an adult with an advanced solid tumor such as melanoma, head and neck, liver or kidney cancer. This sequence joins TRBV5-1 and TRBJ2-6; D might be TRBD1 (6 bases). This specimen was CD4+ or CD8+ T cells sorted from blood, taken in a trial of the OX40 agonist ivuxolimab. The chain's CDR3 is CASSPRDIHSGANVLTF. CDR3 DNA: TGCGCCAGCAGCCCACGGGACATACACTCTGGGGCCAACGTCCTGACTTTC.